What follows is one T cell receptor beta chain and its context. A far larger clone differs by one base, so this is likely a read error. Other DNA sequences within the sample encode an identical CDR3. Methods used by the authors: ImmunoSEQ output lacked quality scores and full-length reads, limiting matched filtering. Here immunoSEQ multiplex PCR was the method, and the copy in TCRdb shows in-frame clones only, minus some. That table is the source of V, J and clone size, and D and trimming were worked out from the DNA. The table includes about 680,000 clones, less than 80% detected once. The sample belongs to a study of shared clonotypes between healthy human individuals. The source of this sequence is a young woman in good health. Specimen: memory CD4+ T cells sorted from blood. The subset was: CD45RA-negative fraction.

The CDR3 protein is CASSSQETQYF. CDR3 nucleotide sequence: TGTGCCAGCAGCTCGCAAGAGACCCAGTACTTC. The chain carries TRBV5-6 and TRBJ2-5; unclear D gene. V was pared by 3 bases and J by 2 bases, with 2 bases between. Germline V lookup: CDR1 SGHDT, CDR2 YYEEEE. The length of the CDR3 is 11 residues. The variable domain in full, completed from reference TRBV5-6 and TRBJ2-5, reads DAGVTQSPTHLIKTRGQQVTLRCSPKSGHDTVSWYQQALGQGPQFIFQYYEEEERQRGNFPDRFSGHQFPNYSSELNVNALLLGDSALYLCASSSQETQYFGPGTRLLVL.